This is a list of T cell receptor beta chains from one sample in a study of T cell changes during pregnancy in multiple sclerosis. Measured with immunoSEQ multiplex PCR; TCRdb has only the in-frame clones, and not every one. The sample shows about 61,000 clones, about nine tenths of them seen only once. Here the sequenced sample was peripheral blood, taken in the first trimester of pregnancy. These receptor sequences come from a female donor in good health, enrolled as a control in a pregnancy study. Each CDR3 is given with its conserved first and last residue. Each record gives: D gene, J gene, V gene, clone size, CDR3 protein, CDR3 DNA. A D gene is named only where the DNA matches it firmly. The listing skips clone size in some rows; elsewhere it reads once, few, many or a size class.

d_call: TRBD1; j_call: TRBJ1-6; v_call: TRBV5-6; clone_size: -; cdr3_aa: CASSGTPTGDNSPLHF; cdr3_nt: TGTGCCAGCAGCGGGACCCCGACAGGGGATAATTCACCCCTCCACTTT
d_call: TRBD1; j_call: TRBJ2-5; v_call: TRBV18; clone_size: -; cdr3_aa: CASSPGVSGQGTTQYF; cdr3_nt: TGTGCCAGCTCACCGGGAGTCTCGGGACAGGGGACGACCCAGTACTTC
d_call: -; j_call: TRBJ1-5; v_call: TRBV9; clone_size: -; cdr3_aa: CASSVDQGDQPQHF; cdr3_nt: TGTGCCAGCAGCGTAGACCAGGGCGATCAGCCCCAGCATTTT
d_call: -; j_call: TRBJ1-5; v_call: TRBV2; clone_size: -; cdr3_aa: CASRGDLGSYSNQPQHF; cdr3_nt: TGTGCCAGTCGGGGGGACCTTGGAAGCTATAGCAATCAGCCCCAGCATTTT
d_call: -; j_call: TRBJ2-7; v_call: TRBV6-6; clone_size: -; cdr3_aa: CASSYRDLTYEQYF; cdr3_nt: TGTGCCAGCAGTTACCGGGACTTGACCTACGAGCAGTACTTC
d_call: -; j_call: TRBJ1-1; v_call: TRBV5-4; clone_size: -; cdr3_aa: CASSLTVSMNTEAFF; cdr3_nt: TGTGCCAGCAGCTTGACAGTCTCCATGAACACTGAAGCTTTCTTT
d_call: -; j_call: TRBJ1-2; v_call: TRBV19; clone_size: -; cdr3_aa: CASSIDSESYGYTF; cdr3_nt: TGTGCCAGTAGTATAGACTCAGAATCCTATGGCTACACCTTC
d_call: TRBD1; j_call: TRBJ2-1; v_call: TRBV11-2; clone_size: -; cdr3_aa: CASSPISGTGINEQFF; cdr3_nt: TGTGCCAGCAGCCCGATTTCCGGGACAGGGATCAATGAGCAGTTCTTC
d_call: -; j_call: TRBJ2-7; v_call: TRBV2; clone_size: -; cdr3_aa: CASVFLGTELREQYF; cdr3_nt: TGTGCCAGCGTATTCTTGGGGACTGAGCTCCGGGAGCAGTACTTC
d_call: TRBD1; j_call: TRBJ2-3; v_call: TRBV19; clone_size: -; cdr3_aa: CASSIEPGGADTQYF; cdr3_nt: TGTGCCAGTAGTATAGAGCCAGGGGGAGCAGATACGCAGTATTTT
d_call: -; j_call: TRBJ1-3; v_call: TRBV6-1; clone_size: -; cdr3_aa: CASSVIGEGGNTIYF; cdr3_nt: TGTGCCAGCAGCGTTATCGGGGAGGGAGGAAACACCATATATTTT
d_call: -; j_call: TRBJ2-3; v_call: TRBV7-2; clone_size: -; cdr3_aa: CASSLDYHTWFNTDTQYF; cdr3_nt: TGTGCCAGCAGCTTAGACTACCACACTTGGTTTAACACAGATACGCAGTATTTT
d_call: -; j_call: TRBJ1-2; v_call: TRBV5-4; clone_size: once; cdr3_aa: CASSLDIENYGYTF; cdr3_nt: TGTGCCAGCAGCTTGGATATAGAGAACTATGGCTACACCTTC
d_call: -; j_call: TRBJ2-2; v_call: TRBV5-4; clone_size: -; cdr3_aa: CASSFGTGELFF; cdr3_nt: TGTGCCAGCAGCTTCGGTACCGGGGAGCTGTTTTTT
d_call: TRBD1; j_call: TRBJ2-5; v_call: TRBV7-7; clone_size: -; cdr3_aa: CASSPQGVGVFQETQYF; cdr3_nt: TGTGCCAGCAGCCCACAGGGGGTAGGAGTTTTCCAAGAGACCCAGTACTTC
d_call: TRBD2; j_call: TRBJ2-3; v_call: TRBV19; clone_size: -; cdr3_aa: CATRGGGTDTQYF; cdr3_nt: TGTGCCACCCGCGGGGGTGGCACAGATACGCAGTATTTT
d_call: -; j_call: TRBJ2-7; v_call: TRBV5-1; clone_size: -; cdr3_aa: CASSLVGRQNEQYF; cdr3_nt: TGCGCCAGCAGCTTGGTCGGCCGACAAAACGAGCAGTACTTC
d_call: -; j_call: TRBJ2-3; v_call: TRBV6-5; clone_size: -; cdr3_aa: CASSYPAGDTQYF; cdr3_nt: TGTGCCAGCAGTTACCCGGCAGGGGATACGCAGTATTTT
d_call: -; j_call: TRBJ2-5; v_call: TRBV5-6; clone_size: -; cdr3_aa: CASSRTLSQGQYF; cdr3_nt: TGTGCCAGCAGCCGGACTCTCTCACAAGGGCAGTACTTC
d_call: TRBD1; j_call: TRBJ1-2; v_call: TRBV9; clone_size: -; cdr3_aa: CASSSRGQTGGYYGYTF; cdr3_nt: TGTGCCAGCAGCTCCAGGGGGCAAACAGGGGGATACTATGGCTACACCTTC
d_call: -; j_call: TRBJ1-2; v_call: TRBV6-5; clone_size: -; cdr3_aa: CASSYSRRGSNYGYTF; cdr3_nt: TGTGCCAGCAGTTACTCGAGAAGGGGTTCGAACTATGGCTACACCTTC
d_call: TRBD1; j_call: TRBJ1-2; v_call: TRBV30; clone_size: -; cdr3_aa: CAWSPMTGAVGYGYTF; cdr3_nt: TGTGCCTGGAGCCCCATGACAGGGGCAGTAGGCTATGGCTACACCTTC
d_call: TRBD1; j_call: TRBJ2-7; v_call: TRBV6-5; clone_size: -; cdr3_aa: CASSNRDSPYEQYF; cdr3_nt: TGTGCCAGCAGTAACCGGGACAGCCCCTACGAGCAGTACTTC
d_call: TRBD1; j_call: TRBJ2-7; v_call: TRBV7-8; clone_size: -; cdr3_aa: CASSIDRGLSSYEQYF; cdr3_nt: TGTGCCAGCAGCATCGACAGGGGGCTGAGCTCCTACGAGCAGTACTTC
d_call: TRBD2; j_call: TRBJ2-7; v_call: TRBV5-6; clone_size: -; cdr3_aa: CASSLVPPSGGSYEQYF; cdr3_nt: TGTGCCAGCAGCTTGGTTCCCCCTAGCGGGGGGTCCTACGAGCAGTACTTC
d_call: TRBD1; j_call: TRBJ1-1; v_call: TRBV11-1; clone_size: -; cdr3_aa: CASSPTDRGQGEAFF; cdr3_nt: TGTGCCAGCAGCCCAACGGACAGGGGGCAAGGTGAAGCTTTCTTT
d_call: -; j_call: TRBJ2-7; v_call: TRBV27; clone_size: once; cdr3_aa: CASSLWGRIGYEQYF; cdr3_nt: TGTGCCAGCAGTTTATGGGGCAGGATTGGCTACGAGCAGTACTTC
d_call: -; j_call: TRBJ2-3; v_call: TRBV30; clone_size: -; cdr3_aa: CAWSGSGTSADTQYF; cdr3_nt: TGTGCCTGGAGTGGCTCCGGGACAAGCGCGGATACGCAGTATTTT
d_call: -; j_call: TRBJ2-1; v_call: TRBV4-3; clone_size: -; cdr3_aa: CASSQVRGIDEQFF; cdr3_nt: TGCGCCAGCAGCCAAGTCCGGGGTATCGATGAGCAGTTCTTC